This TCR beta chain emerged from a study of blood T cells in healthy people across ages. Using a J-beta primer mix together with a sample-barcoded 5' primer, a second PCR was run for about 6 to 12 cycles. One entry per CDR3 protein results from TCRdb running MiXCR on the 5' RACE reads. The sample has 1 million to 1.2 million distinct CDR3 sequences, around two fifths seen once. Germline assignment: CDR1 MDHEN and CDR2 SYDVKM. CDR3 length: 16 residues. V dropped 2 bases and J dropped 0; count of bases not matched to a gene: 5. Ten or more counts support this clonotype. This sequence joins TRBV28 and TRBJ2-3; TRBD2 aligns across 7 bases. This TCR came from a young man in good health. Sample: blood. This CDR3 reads CASSLGGTTSTDTQYF. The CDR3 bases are TGTGCCAGCAGTTTAGGCGGGACTACCAGCACAGATACGCAGTATTTT.